The clone carrying this TCR beta chain has just a few counts. The data stem from a study of beta chain features in type 1 diabetes. Stem cell-like memory, regulatory, central memory and naive CD4+ cells were sorted via CD45RO/CCR7/CD25/CD127/CD95/CD27. The CDR3 has 15 residues. Germline V gene sequence: CDR1 SGHAT, CDR2 FQDESV (reference sequence). Trimming shortened V by 5 bases and J by 0 bases, and 8 bases separated the two germline ends. All of the isolated RNA was reverse transcribed, so expressed TCRB transcripts were sequenced. Assay: immunoSEQ multiplex PCR; the TCRdb copy retains only in-frame clones and omits some. The sample lists under 300,000 clones; approximately 8.1% were seen once.

J is TRBJ2-6 and V is TRBV11-1; D call uncertain. The material sequenced was central memory CD4+ T cells from blood. The TCR sequence derives from a woman under 30 in good health. For the CDR3, the DNA is TGTGCCAGCAGCCTAACGGACTCTGGGGCCAACGTCCTGACTTTC. The encoded protein is CASSLTDSGANVLTF. Filled out from reference TRBV11-1 and TRBJ2-6, the complete variable domain reads EAEVAQSPRYKITEKSQAVAFWCDPISGHATLYWYRQILGQGPELLVQFQDESVVDDSQLPKDRFSAERLKGVDSTLKIQPAELGDSAMYLCASSLTDSGANVLTFGAGSRLTVL.